Each of the 2 T cell receptor beta chains below was sequenced from the same sample in a study of T cell changes during pregnancy in multiple sclerosis (dated by TCRdb to about 2019). Libraries were built with the immunoSEQ multiplex PCR assay. This immuneACCESS table, as held by TCRdb, lists in-frame sequences with V and J called but not all clones. Of the missing ones, under half trace to an unresolved V gene in checked studies; the others have no known cause. The sample yields 30,000 to 35,000 clones; around 89% were counted once. The top ten clonotypes cover 0.5% to 0.65% of the sample. The sequenced sample was CD4+ T cells from peripheral blood mononuclear cells, obtained in the third trimester of pregnancy. These receptors all come from a female donor in good health, enrolled as a control in a pregnancy study.

The gene calls are TRBV5-1 and TRBJ1-1; D uncertain. This CDR3 region has 14 residues. V gave up 0 bases and J gave up 3 bases, with 9 bases separating them. Germline lookup yields CDR1 SGHRS and CDR2 YFSETQ. Written as DNA, the CDR3 is TGCGCCAGCAGCTTGGGAGGGTTTGACACTGAAGCTTTCTTT. Translated: CASSLGGFDTEAFF.

The J gene is TRBJ2-7, the V gene TRBV7-9; TRBD2 might be the D (7 bases). CDR1 is SEHNR and CDR2 is FQNEAQ in the germline V gene (reference sequence). The CDR3 contains 14 residues. CDR3 nucleotide sequence: TGTGCGGTGGAAGGGGGGGGCAAACGCTACGAGCAGTACTTC. Its protein is CAVEGGGKRYEQYF.